In this sample, the clone carrying this T cell receptor beta chain turned up once. The entry originates in a study of blood T cell repertoires in COVID-19. Profiling relied on immunoSEQ multiplex PCR, and the TCRdb table lists in-frame clones only, not all of them. The repertoire has about 170,000 clones, around four fifths of them found once; the top ten carry roughly 19%. Germline V gives CDR1 MDHEN, CDR2 SYDVKM. Trimming shortened V by 6 bases and J by 8 bases, and 16 bases separated the two germline ends. CDR3 size: 14 residues. This TCR was recovered from a woman aged 65 to 85 who had recovered from COVID-19. V and J are TRBV28 and TRBJ1-4; D unresolved. Sample: peripheral blood. The CDR3 nucleotides are TGTGCCAGCAGCCCCCCGGGAGGAAGGGAAAAACTGTTTTTT. Its translation: CASSPPGGREKLFF. The full variable domain, rest sourced from reference TRBV28 and TRBJ1-4, is DVKVTQSSRYLVKRTGEKVFLECVQDMDHENMFWYRQDPGLGLRLIYFSYDVKMKEKGDIPEGYSVSREKKERFSLILESASTNQTSMYLCASSPPGGREKLFFGSGTQLSVL.